Presented here are 15 T cell receptor beta chains from one specimen sequenced in a study of T cell changes during pregnancy in multiple sclerosis. The protocol was immunoSEQ multiplex PCR, while the TCRdb copy is restricted to in-frame clones and leaves out a portion. The sample holds some 90,000 clones, 92% seen once. The material was peripheral blood, obtained in the first trimester of pregnancy. The receptors derive from a female donor with multiple sclerosis, enrolled in a pregnancy study.

The chain couples TRBV29-1 to TRBJ2-1, with 9 bases aligning to TRBD1. CDR3 length: 13 residues. Germline trimming cut 6 bases from V and 6 bases from J; bases unmatched to any gene: 6. Looked up from germline, CDR1 is SQVTM and CDR2 is ANQGSEA. In DNA form, the CDR3 reads TGCAGCGTACCGGGACAGGGTGGCAATGAGCAGTTCTTC. It is translated as CSVPGQGGNEQFF.

The CDR3: CASSPQGGKNIQYF. The CDR3 coding sequence is TGTGCCAGCAGTCCGCAGGGAGGCAAAAACATTCAGTACTTC. The chain is built from TRBV27 and TRBJ2-4; a weak D match, TRBD2 (6 bases). V gave up 5 bases and J gave up 3 bases, with 11 bases separating them. CDR1 is MNHEY, CDR2 SMNVEV, per germline (reference sequence). This CDR3 has 14 amino acids.

The chain couples TRBV28 to TRBJ2-7, with D perhaps TRBD1 (6 bases). CDR1 and CDR2 (germline): MDHEN, SYDVKM. The CDR3 runs 16 residues. V lost 8 bases and J lost 6, with 26 bases in between. CDR3 region: CASSPHGRDTAAEQYF. The CDR3 bases are TGTGCCAGCTCTCCTCACGGTCGGGACACGGCGGCCGAGCAGTACTTC.

This chain uses TRBV28 with TRBJ2-1, with a possible D match to TRBD1 (6 bases). There are 15 residues in the CDR3. V lost 4 bases to trimming and J lost 10 bases, with 20 bases between them. Per the germline V gene, CDR1 is MDHEN and CDR2 is SYDVKM. The CDR3 nucleotides are TGTGCCAGCAGTTCAAACGATAGATGGGGGCCAGAGCAGTTCTTC. It is translated as CASSSNDRWGPEQFF.

The chain carries TRBV11-2 and TRBJ2-1, with 7 bases fitting TRBD2. The V gene's germline CDR1 is SGHAT and CDR2 FQNNGV. V lost 3 bases to trimming and J lost 7 bases; unmatched junction nucleotides: 0. This CDR3 comprises 12 residues. This CDR3 is CASSFSGNEQFF. CDR3 sequence (DNA): TGTGCCAGCAGCTTTAGCGGGAATGAGCAGTTCTTC.

The chain is built from TRBV6-5 and TRBJ2-5, with 12 bases aligning to TRBD2. CDR3 length: 14 amino acids. Unmatched junction bases numbered 5, after V lost 5 bases and J lost 7 bases. The V gene's germline CDR1 is MNHEY and CDR2 SVGAGI. The CDR3: CASSPTSGRTTQYF. The CDR3 nucleotides are TGTGCCAGCAGTCCGACTAGCGGGAGAACGACCCAGTACTTC.

This clone was found once. The V call is TRBV7-9, the J call TRBJ1-2; D remains ambiguous. The CDR3 is 14 amino acids. Trimming took off 5 bases at V and 4 bases at J, with 14 bases between the two ends. Germline CDR1 SEHNR, CDR2 FQNEAQ (reference sequence). The CDR3 coding sequence is TGTGCCAGCAGCCCCGCGGAGAGTACCTATGGCTACACCTTC. As protein: CASSPAESTYGYTF.

The CDR3 protein is CASSRGLPNIQYF. The CDR3, as DNA: TGCGCCAGCAGCAGGGGACTCCCAAACATTCAGTACTTC. J is TRBJ2-4 and V is TRBV5-1, with D tentatively TRBD2 (6 bases). With 4 bases removed from V and 6 bases from J, the gap between germline ends came to 11 bases. This CDR3 region has 13 residues. Germline V gives CDR1 SGHRS, CDR2 YFSETQ.

The V and J genes are TRBV4-3 and TRBJ2-7; 9 bases align to TRBD2. The germline V gene encodes CDR1 LGHNA and CDR2 YSLEER. CDR3 length: 16 residues. The ends lost 1 base at V and 0 bases at J; junction bases unmatched: 4. CDR3 sequence (DNA): TGCGCCAGCAGCCAAGGGACTAGCGTGAACTCCTACGAGCAGTACTTC. Translation: CASSQGTSVNSYEQYF.

This chain connects TRBV10-3 to TRBJ2-3, with 10 bases fitting TRBD2. Germline CDR1 reads ENHRY; CDR2 reads SYGVKD. The CDR3 covers 16 residues. V shed 5 bases, J shed 4 bases, and the junction held 9 bases outside the gene matches. The CDR3 region has the DNA TGTGCCATCAGTATGGGAGCGGGAGGGCCCCCAGATACGCAGTATTTT. It codes for CAISMGAGGPPDTQYF.

The CDR3 loop is CAWSTRGNGNQPQHF. In DNA, the CDR3 is TGTGCCTGGAGTACACGGGGGAATGGCAATCAGCCCCAGCATTTT. The J gene is TRBJ1-5, the V gene TRBV30; D is perhaps TRBD1 (5 bases). V was cut by 2 bases and J by 2 bases, with 13 bases left in between. This CDR3 is built from 15 residues. CDR1 is GTSNPN, CDR2 SVGIG, per germline (reference sequence).

The chain uses TRBV7-9 and TRBJ1-4; 8 bases agree with TRBD1. V lost 1 base to trimming and J lost 3 bases; unmatched junction nucleotides: 4. The CDR3 sequence is 16 residues long. Looked up from germline, CDR1 is SEHNR and CDR2 is FQNEAQ (reference sequence). CDR3 protein: CASSLGPGGSNEKLFF. The DNA for the CDR3 is TGTGCCAGCAGCTTAGGGCCAGGGGGCTCTAATGAAAAACTGTTTTTT.

The CDR3 DNA reads TGTGCCAGCAGCTTAACTGGAGGGTATGGCTACACCTTC. Its translation is CASSLTGGYGYTF. The J gene is TRBJ1-2, the V gene TRBV7-9; D is uncertain. Trimming cost V 2 bases and J 5 bases, with 9 bases left between them. The length of the CDR3 is 13 residues. Germline assignment: CDR1 SEHNR and CDR2 FQNEAQ (reference sequence). The full variable domain, its missing parts supplied by reference TRBV7-9 and TRBJ1-2, is DTGVSQNPRHKITKRGQNVTFRCDPISEHNRLYWYRQTLGQGPEFLTYFQNEAQLEKSRLLSDRFSAERPKGSFSTLEIQRTEQGDSAMYLCASSLTGGYGYTFGSGTRLTVV.

The CDR3 sequence: CASRETGGDTEAFF. The CDR3 DNA reads as TGTGCCAGCAGGGAGACCGGCGGGGACACTGAAGCTTTCTTT. The chain joins TRBV27 to TRBJ1-1; D is unclear. There are 14 residues in the CDR3. The germline V and J ends were trimmed by 6 bases and 3 bases, with 14 bases remaining between them. The V gene's germline CDR1 is MNHEY and CDR2 SMNVEV (reference sequence).

The rearrangement links TRBV21-1 to TRBJ1-3; TRBD1 is taken as the D call from the table, unchecked against the DNA. TRBV21-1 is annotated as a pseudogene. This CDR3 has 15 amino acids. CDR3 sequence reads: CASSKVFNKKNTIYF. As DNA, the CDR3 is TGTGCCAGCAGCAAAGTGTTTAACAAGAAAAACACCATATATTTT.